The 10 T cell receptor beta chains presented below share a single source sample, sequenced in a study of type 1 and type 2 diabetes patients. Genomic DNA was the PCR template. Amplification of the beta chain CDR3 used 30 forward and 13 reverse multiplex primers. TCRdb ran MiXCR on the multiplex PCR reads and lists one entry per CDR3 protein. The sample records 270,000 or so distinct CDR3 sequences, 47% being singletons. The material sequenced was peripheral blood mononuclear cells (PBMCs). The receptors shown here come from a young man with type 2 diabetes.

The chain couples TRBV12-5 to TRBJ2-3; D is ambiguous. Between the trimmed V and J ends, which lost 4 bases and 1 base, there was a span of 9 bases. The CDR3 runs to 14 residues. The germline CDR1 and CDR2 sequences are LGHNT and FRNRAP. DNA for the CDR3: TGTGCTAGTGGTTCTGGGGTACGCACAGATACGCAGTATTTT. It yields the protein CASGSGVRTDTQYF.

The sample holds one count of this clonotype. The genes are TRBV28 and TRBJ2-1, with 16 bases aligning to TRBD2. After removal of 6 bases from V and 3 bases from J, the junction contained 8 bases not matched to a gene. The CDR3 loop spans 18 amino acids. The germline gives CDR1 MDHEN, CDR2 SYDVKM. CDR3 nucleotide sequence: TGTGCCAGCAGCTCGGGGACTAGCGGGAGGGAAAACTACAATGAGCAGTTCTTC. Protein: CASSSGTSGRENYNEQFF.

The chain carries TRBV6-4 and TRBJ2-2, with 11 positions matching TRBD2. The germline V gene encodes CDR1 MRHNA and CDR2 SNTAGT. The V gene end was trimmed by 4 bases and the J gene end by 4 bases; junction bases not matched to a gene: 2. This CDR3 region has 15 residues. The DNA for the CDR3 is TGTGCCAGCAGTGCTAGCGGGGGGAGCACCGGGGAGCTGTTTTTT. Translation: CASSASGGSTGELFF.

The J gene is TRBJ2-5, the V gene TRBV19, with TRBD2 matching over 9 bases. The J call is in doubt because the DNA end fits TRBJ2-1 better. The CDR3 consists of 16 residues. The V gene's germline CDR1 is LNHDA and CDR2 SQIVND (reference sequence). In DNA form, the CDR3 reads TGTGCCAGTAGTATAGTGAGTAGCGGGAGACGGGGTGAGCAGTTCTTC. Amino acid sequence: CASSIVSSGRRGEQFF.

This clonotype has a handful of counts. CDR3 sequence reads: CASSQGHRVKEETNEKLFF. In DNA form, the CDR3 reads TGTGCCAGCAGCCAAGGTCACAGGGTGAAAGAGGAAACTAATGAAAAACTGTTTTTT. The V call is TRBV14, the J call TRBJ1-4; maybe TRBD1 (6 bases). The V end was cut by 1 base, the J end by 1 base, with 19 bases between. There are 19 residues in the CDR3. Germline assignment: CDR1 SGHDN and CDR2 FVKESK.

This chain connects TRBV4-3 to TRBJ2-1; 9 nucleotides line up with TRBD1. CDR1 is LGHNA and CDR2 is YSLEER in the germline V gene. V gave up 3 bases and J gave up 9 bases; unmatched junction bases: 6. This CDR3 is 14 amino acids long. CDR3 in amino acids: CASSQGQGEGEQFF. The CDR3 DNA reads as TGCGCCAGCAGCCAGGGACAGGGCGAGGGTGAGCAGTTCTTC.

V gene TRBV2 combines with J gene TRBJ2-1, with 14 bases lining up with TRBD2. The CDR3 spans 21 residues. V was pared by 4 bases and J by 1 base, with 15 bases of the junction left unmatched. Germline CDR1 reads SNHLY; CDR2 reads FYNNEI. The CDR3, as DNA: TGTGCCAGCAGTGGTAGCCCGGGACTAGCGGGAGTTGTGGTATCCTACAATGAGCAGTTCTTC. Translated, it gives CASSGSPGLAGVVVSYNEQFF.

The rearrangement links TRBV29-1 to TRBJ2-5; 10 bases are a match to TRBD1. The last part of the DNA fits TRBJ2-1 better; the J call may be wrong. Germline CDR1 is SQVTM and CDR2 is ANQGSEA. The CDR3 runs to 13 residues. CDR3 sequence: CSGGQGTGNEQFF. The CDR3 DNA reads as TGCAGCGGGGGACAGGGGACTGGGAATGAGCAGTTCTTC.

The rearrangement joins TRBV28 to TRBJ1-2; D may be TRBD1 (6 bases). The ends were cut back, 6 bases at V and 0 bases at J, with 11 bases in the middle. This CDR3 region has 14 residues. CDR1 MDHEN and CDR2 SYDVKM come from the germline V gene. The CDR3 region has the DNA TGTGCCAGCAGGACCCAGGGGTCTAACTATGGCTACACCTTC. It translates to CASRTQGSNYGYTF.

This clonotype was counted a few times. The chain recombines TRBV7-2 with TRBJ1-5; the D is unclear. This CDR3 spans 12 amino acids. V dropped 4 bases and J dropped 7 bases, with 8 bases sitting between them. In germline, CDR1 is SGHTA, CDR2 FQGNSA. CDR3 in DNA: TGTGCCAGCAGCTACTATGACCAGCCCCAGCATTTT. Amino acids: CASSYYDQPQHF.